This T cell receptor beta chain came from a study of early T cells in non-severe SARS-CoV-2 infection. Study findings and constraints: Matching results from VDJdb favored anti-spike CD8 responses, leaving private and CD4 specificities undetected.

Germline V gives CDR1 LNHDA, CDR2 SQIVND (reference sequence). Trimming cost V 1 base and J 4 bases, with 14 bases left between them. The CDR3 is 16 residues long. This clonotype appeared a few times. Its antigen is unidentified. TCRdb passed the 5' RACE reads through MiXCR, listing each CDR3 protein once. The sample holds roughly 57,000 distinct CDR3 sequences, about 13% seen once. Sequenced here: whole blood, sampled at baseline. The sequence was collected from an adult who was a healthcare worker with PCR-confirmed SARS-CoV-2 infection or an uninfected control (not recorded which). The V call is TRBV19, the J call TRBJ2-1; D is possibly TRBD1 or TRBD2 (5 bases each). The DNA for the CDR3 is TGTGCCAGTAGTATAGTCGTCGGGACGGCTTACAATGAGCAGTTCTTC. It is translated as CASSIVVGTAYNEQFF.